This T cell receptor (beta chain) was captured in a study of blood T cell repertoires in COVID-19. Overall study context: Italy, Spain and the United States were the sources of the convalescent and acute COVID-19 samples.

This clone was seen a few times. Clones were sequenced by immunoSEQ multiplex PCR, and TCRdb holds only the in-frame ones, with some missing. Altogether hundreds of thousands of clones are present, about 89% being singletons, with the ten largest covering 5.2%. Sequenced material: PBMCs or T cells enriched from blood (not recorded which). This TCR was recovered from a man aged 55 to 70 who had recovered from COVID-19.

This chain's CDR3 is CASIVGTLNTGELFF. Here the CDR3 DNA reads TGTGCCAGCATCGTCGGGACACTGAACACCGGGGAGCTGTTTTTT. The chain couples TRBV7-9 to TRBJ2-2; a possible D gene is TRBD1 (6 bases). The germline V and J ends were trimmed by 7 bases and 1 base, with 13 bases remaining between them. The CDR3 has 15 amino acids. Germline V lookup: CDR1 SEHNR, CDR2 FQNEAQ (reference sequence).